This T cell receptor beta chain was found in a study of blood T cell repertoires in COVID-19. Per germline, CDR1 SGHRS and CDR2 YFSETQ. The CDR3 loop spans 14 amino acids. V lost 4 bases and J 5 bases, leaving 15 bases between the germline ends. Assay used: immunoSEQ multiplex PCR; TCRdb lists only in-frame clones, some missing. The data show 110,000 to 150,000 clones, with under 90% seen just once and about 9.3% held by the top ten. This clone was seen just once. V usage is TRBV5-1 and J usage is TRBJ1-1, with D possibly TRBD1 on 6 matching bases. This receptor was taken from a woman of 80 years or more in a cohort sampled during active or convalescent COVID-19. The sample taken for sequencing was peripheral blood. CDR3 region: CASSPPQGGTEAFF. The CDR3 DNA reads TGCGCCAGCAGCCCACCACAGGGAGGGACTGAAGCTTTCTTT.